Listed below are T cell receptor beta chains from one sample, sequenced in a study of shared clonotypes between healthy human individuals. Produced via immunoSEQ multiplex PCR; TCRdb's table is partial and in-frame only. The table shows over 400,000 clones, with roughly 80% occurring only once. Material: PBMCs. These receptors all come from a woman aged 40 to 50 in good health. Some clones in this sample may be carry-over from other donors' samples. CDR3s include the opening cysteine and the closing phenylalanine or tryptophan. Fields, in order: V gene, clone size, J gene, D gene, CDR3 protein, CDR3 DNA. D genes are given only for firm matches. Some rows have no size entry. The others give once, few or many, or a class for an expanded clone.

V gene: TRBV11-2; clone size: NA; J gene: TRBJ2-7; D gene: TRBD1; CDR3 protein: CASSFSPGQGYEQYF; CDR3 DNA: TGTGCCAGCAGCTTTTCTCCGGGACAGGGCTACGAGCAGTACTTC
V gene: TRBV6-5; clone size: NA; J gene: TRBJ2-4; D gene: NA; CDR3 protein: CASRPEGGFIQYF; CDR3 DNA: TGTGCCAGCAGACCCGAGGGGGGGTTCATTCAGTACTTC
V gene: TRBV6-1; clone size: NA; J gene: TRBJ1-5; D gene: NA; CDR3 protein: CASSVEGPHQPQHF; CDR3 DNA: TGTGCCAGCAGTGTGGAGGGTCCCCATCAGCCCCAGCATTTT
V gene: TRBV15; clone size: NA; J gene: TRBJ2-5; D gene: NA; CDR3 protein: CATSRRGESETQYF; CDR3 DNA: TGTGCCACCAGCAGACGAGGGGAGTCAGAGACCCAGTACTTC
V gene: TRBV28; clone size: NA; J gene: TRBJ1-2; D gene: NA; CDR3 protein: CASSYAGNYGYTF; CDR3 DNA: TGTGCCAGCAGTTATGCAGGGAACTATGGCTACACCTTC
V gene: TRBV27; clone size: NA; J gene: TRBJ2-3; D gene: TRBD2; CDR3 protein: CASSFTGGPDTQYF; CDR3 DNA: TGTGCCAGCAGTTTTACGGGAGGGCCAGATACGCAGTATTTT
V gene: TRBV5-4; clone size: NA; J gene: TRBJ1-1; D gene: NA; CDR3 protein: CASSLRVGPRRAFF; CDR3 DNA: TGTGCCAGCAGCTTGAGGGTAGGGCCCCGTCGGGCTTTCTTT
V gene: TRBV6-6; clone size: many; J gene: TRBJ2-5; D gene: NA; CDR3 protein: CASSPQPQETQYF; CDR3 DNA: TGTGCCAGCAGCCCTCAGCCCCAGGAGACCCAGTACTTC
V gene: TRBV19; clone size: NA; J gene: TRBJ1-4; D gene: NA; CDR3 protein: CASSGLLNEKLFF; CDR3 DNA: TGTGCCAGTAGTGGACTGCTCAATGAAAAACTGTTTTTT
V gene: TRBV7-9; clone size: NA; J gene: TRBJ1-5; D gene: NA; CDR3 protein: CASSGGGHQPQHF; CDR3 DNA: TGTGCCAGCAGCGGGGGGGGTCATCAACCCCAGCATTTT
V gene: TRBV6-6; clone size: NA; J gene: TRBJ2-7; D gene: NA; CDR3 protein: CASSTGGQISYEQYF; CDR3 DNA: TGTGCCAGCAGTACCGGAGGACAGATCTCCTACGAGCAGTACTTC
V gene: TRBV19; clone size: NA; J gene: TRBJ2-7; D gene: NA; CDR3 protein: CASSIKAGPTYEQYF; CDR3 DNA: TGTGCCAGTAGTATTAAGGCAGGGCCAACCTACGAGCAGTACTTC
V gene: TRBV13; clone size: NA; J gene: TRBJ2-2; D gene: NA; CDR3 protein: CASSLPVLDTGELFF; CDR3 DNA: TGTGCCAGCAGCTTACCCGTGTTAGACACCGGGGAGCTGTTTTTT
V gene: TRBV4-1; clone size: NA; J gene: TRBJ2-1; D gene: NA; CDR3 protein: CASSQGPLPRNEQFF; CDR3 DNA: TGCGCCAGCAGCCAAGGACCCCTCCCGAGGAATGAGCAGTTCTTC
V gene: TRBV10-3; clone size: NA; J gene: TRBJ2-5; D gene: TRBD2; CDR3 protein: CAISQRLAGEETQYF; CDR3 DNA: TGTGCCATCAGTCAAAGATTAGCGGGGGAAGAGACCCAGTACTTC
V gene: TRBV7-3; clone size: once; J gene: TRBJ2-2; D gene: TRBD2; CDR3 protein: CASSKSTSGTTGELFF; CDR3 DNA: TGTGCCAGCAGCAAATCGACTAGCGGAACGACCGGGGAGCTGTTTTTT
V gene: TRBV28; clone size: NA; J gene: TRBJ2-5; D gene: TRBD2; CDR3 protein: CASSFGPQLRLGTSKQETQYF; CDR3 DNA: TGTGCCAGCAGTTTTGGGCCTCAGTTACGATTAGGGACTAGCAAACAAGAGACCCAGTACTTC
V gene: TRBV21-1; clone size: NA; J gene: TRBJ1-2; D gene: NA; CDR3 protein: CASGDRGRSYGYTF; CDR3 DNA: TGTGCCAGCGGGGACAGGGGGCGCAGCTATGGCTACACCTTC
V gene: TRBV5-4; clone size: few; J gene: TRBJ1-2; D gene: TRBD1; CDR3 protein: CASSSGTGVWNYGYTF; CDR3 DNA: TGTGCCAGCAGTTCAGGGACAGGGGTATGGAACTATGGCTACACCTTC
V gene: TRBV2; clone size: NA; J gene: TRBJ2-5; D gene: NA; CDR3 protein: CASRTEETQYF; CDR3 DNA: TGTGCCAGCCGGACAGAAGAGACCCAGTACTTC
V gene: TRBV4-1; clone size: few; J gene: TRBJ2-7; D gene: NA; CDR3 protein: CASSSAPAGRPYEQYF; CDR3 DNA: TGCGCCAGCAGCTCAGCGCCCGCGGGAAGGCCCTACGAGCAGTACTTC
V gene: TRBV7-8; clone size: few; J gene: TRBJ2-7; D gene: TRBD1; CDR3 protein: CASSLSTDRTYEQYF; CDR3 DNA: TGTGCCAGCAGCCTTAGTACGGACAGGACCTACGAGCAGTACTTC
V gene: TRBV4-3; clone size: NA; J gene: TRBJ1-4; D gene: NA; CDR3 protein: CASSQDPGVNEKLFF; CDR3 DNA: TGCGCCAGCAGCCAAGACCCGGGTGTTAATGAAAAACTGTTTTTT
V gene: TRBV7-9; clone size: NA; J gene: TRBJ2-1; D gene: TRBD2; CDR3 protein: CASSFTGGPYNEQFF; CDR3 DNA: TGTGCCAGCAGCTTTACGGGAGGACCCTACAATGAGCAGTTCTTC